Sequencing of this TCR beta chain was carried out in a study of neurological immune-mediated disorders (dated by TCRdb to about 2019). Study-level background: Of the 35 or so multiple sclerosis patients, about 31 had relapsing-remitting MS and 3 had secondary progressive MS. Using UMI-based sequencing, the study compared peripheral blood TCR-beta repertoires from patients with HTLV-I-associated myelopathy (HAM/TSP), patients with multiple sclerosis, and healthy controls. The roughly 110 TCR-beta libraries included longitudinal samples, technical triplicates and paired sorted CD4+ and CD8+ T-cell subsets alongside PBMC samples. The cohort was made up of about 65 subjects, consisting of some 15 HAM/TSP patients, some 35 multiple sclerosis patients and 20 healthy controls. Results the study describes overall, beyond this receptor: The MS cluster showed no association with clinical or MRI features, and the authors stated that larger cohorts are needed. In phylogenetic analysis, the repertoires of 18 of 34 MS patients grouped into a cluster of related CDR3 sequences, which suggests a possible signature at the repertoire level. No identical CDR3 amino acid sequences were shared among expanded clones across subjects, suggesting private TCR-beta repertoires in all groups. TCR clonal expansion was highest in HAM/TSP patients and lowest in MS patients, with MS patients falling below even healthy controls.

For unsorted PBMC libraries, 2 million PBMCs were used after storage in RNAlater at -80 degrees C until RNA extraction. Multiple sclerosis patients were enrolled in a US clinical protocol under which disease progression was evaluated by magnetic resonance imaging. PBMCs were separated from peripheral blood using Ficoll-Hypaque density gradient centrifugation and then cryopreserved in liquid nitrogen. In its sample, this clonotype was seen many times. The target of this receptor is not known. Base qualities are not at hand, and no much larger clone is one base apart. cDNA was synthesized by template-switch 5'RACE using a primer with a 10-nucleotide random unique molecular identifier that tagged each TCR transcript. Each sequencing run produced over 180 million TCR-beta sequences covering 15-18 subjects. Total RNA was extracted with the RNeasy kit. TCR-beta VDJ regions were amplified with primers for the TCR constant region and the 5'RACE anchor, using the KAPA Real-time Library Amplification kit. Sample indexes and Illumina adaptors were added in a first PCR, after which library yield was increased in a second PCR. The roughly 650 bp TCR product was size-selected on a 2% E-gel SizeSelection system after Ampure bead purification. Before pooling, library quality was checked on a Bioanalyzer, concentration was measured with Qubit, and libraries were quantified with the Kapa Library Quantification kit. An Illumina HiSeq 2500 sequenced the libraries paired-end 2 x 150 bp. To increase sequence diversity, about 23-30% phiX was spiked into each library pool. Turning to the authors' computational methods: Quality-filtered reads were processed with the UMI-based MiGEC pipeline, and over 90% of raw TCR sequences were removed by the MiGEC pipeline during error correction. VDJ genes were aligned to IMGT germline references, and each clonotype was defined by a unique CDR3 amino acid sequence together with V-J genes. VDJtools evaluated clonal expansion, Shannon diversity and CDR3 relatedness (CalcPairwiseDistances, ClusterSamples); CLCbio workbench built phylogenetic trees. A clone was classed as expanded if it had 8 or more unique UMIs, a cutoff based on coefficient-of-variation modelling across technical triplicates. TCRdb reran the public reads through fastp at Q25 and MiXCR, keeping productive beta chains. Rows are unified per CDR3 protein, each entry keeping the most common DNA and genes. These V and J calls derive from TCRdb rather than the authors' analysis. In all, the sample holds about 41,000 distinct CDR3 sequences, and 2% to 3% of those were seen once. In total, the top ten clones hold around 12% of the sample.

The CDR3 has 15 amino acids, counting the end cysteine and phenylalanine. Only the CDR3 DNA is retained, 45 bases long and in frame from the first base. CDR1 and CDR2 were assigned from the germline V gene as SGHTA and FQGNSA. Deletion took 5 bases off V and 11 bases off J, with a span of 21 bases between the germline ends. This receptor chain uses TRBV7-2 and TRBJ2-2; the D gene is perhaps TRBD1 or TRBD2, each of them matching over 6 bases. The sequenced sample was PBMCs. This receptor was taken from a man aged 30-40 years with multiple sclerosis. The DNA sequence follows: TGTGCCAGCAGCAGGGGGGACTTTTTCTTCGGAGAGCTGTTTTTT. This gives the protein CASSRGDFFFGELFF.